Given below is one T cell receptor beta chain in context. The data were obtained in a study of shared clonotypes between healthy human individuals. V lost 2 bases, J lost 5 bases, and 14 bases lay in between. The V gene's germline CDR1 is SGHRS and CDR2 YFSETQ. CDR3 length: 15 residues. Profiling relied on immunoSEQ multiplex PCR, and the TCRdb table lists in-frame clones only, not all of them. The top ten clones hold about 1.5% of a sample with under 1,100,000 clones, about 70% of them seen once. J is TRBJ2-1 and V is TRBV5-1; tentatively, D is TRBD2 (5 bases). Sequencing was carried out using memory CD4+ T cells sorted from blood. This sample's subset: CD45RA-negative fraction. This TCR came from a man aged 18 to 29 in good health. The DNA of the CDR3 is TGCGCCAGCAGCTTTGGGCCCGGGGTCGACAATGAGCAGTTCTTC. The encoded protein is CASSFGPGVDNEQFF.